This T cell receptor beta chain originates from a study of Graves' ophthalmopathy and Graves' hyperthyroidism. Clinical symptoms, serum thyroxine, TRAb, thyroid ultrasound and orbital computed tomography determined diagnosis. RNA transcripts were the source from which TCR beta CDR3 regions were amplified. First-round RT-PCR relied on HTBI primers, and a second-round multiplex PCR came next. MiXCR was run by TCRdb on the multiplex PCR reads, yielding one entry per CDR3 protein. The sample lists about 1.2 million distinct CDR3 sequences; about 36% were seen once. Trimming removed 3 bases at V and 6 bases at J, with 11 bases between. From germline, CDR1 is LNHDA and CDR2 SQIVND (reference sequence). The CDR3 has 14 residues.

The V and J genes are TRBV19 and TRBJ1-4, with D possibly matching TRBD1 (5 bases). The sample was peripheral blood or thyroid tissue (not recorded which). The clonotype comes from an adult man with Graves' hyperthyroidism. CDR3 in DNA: TGTGCCAGTAGTATCTGGCAGGGTGATGAAAAACTGTTTTTT. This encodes CASSIWQGDEKLFF. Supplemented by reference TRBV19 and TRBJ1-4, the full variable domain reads DGGITQSPKYLFRKEGQNVTLSCEQNLNHDAMYWYRQDPGQGLRLIYYSQIVNDFQKGDIAEGYSVSREKKESFPLTVTSAQKNPTAFYLCASSIWQGDEKLFFGSGTQLSVL.